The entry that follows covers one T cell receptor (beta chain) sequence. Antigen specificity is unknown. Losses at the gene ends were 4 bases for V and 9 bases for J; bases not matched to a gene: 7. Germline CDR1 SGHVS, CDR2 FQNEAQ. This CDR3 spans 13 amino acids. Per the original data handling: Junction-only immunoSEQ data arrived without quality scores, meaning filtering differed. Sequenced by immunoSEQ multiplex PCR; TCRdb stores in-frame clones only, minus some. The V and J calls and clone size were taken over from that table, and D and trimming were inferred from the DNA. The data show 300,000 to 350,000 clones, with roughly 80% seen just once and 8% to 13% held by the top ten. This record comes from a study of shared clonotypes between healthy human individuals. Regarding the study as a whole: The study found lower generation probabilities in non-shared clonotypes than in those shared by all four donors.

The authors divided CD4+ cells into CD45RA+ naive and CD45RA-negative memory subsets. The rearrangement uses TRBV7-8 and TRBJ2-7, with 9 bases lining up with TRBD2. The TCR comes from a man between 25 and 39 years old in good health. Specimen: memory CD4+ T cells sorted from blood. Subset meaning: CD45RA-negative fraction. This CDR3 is CASSSVAGVAQYF. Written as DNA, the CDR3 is TGTGCCAGCAGCTCCGTAGCGGGAGTTGCGCAGTACTTC.